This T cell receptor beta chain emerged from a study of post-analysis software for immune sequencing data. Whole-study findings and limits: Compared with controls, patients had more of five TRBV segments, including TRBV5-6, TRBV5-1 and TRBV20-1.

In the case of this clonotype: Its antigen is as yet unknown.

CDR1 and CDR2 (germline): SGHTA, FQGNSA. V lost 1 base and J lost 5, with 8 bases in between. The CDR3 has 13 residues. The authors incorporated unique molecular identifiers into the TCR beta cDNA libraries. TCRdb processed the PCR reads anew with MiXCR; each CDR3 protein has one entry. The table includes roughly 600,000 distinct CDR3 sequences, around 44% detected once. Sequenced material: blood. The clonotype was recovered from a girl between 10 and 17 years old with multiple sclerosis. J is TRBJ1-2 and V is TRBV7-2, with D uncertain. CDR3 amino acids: CASSLVEEYGYTF. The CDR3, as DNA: TGTGCCAGCAGCTTAGTAGAGGAATATGGCTACACCTTC.